Shown below are 21 T cell receptor beta chains from a single sample sequenced in a study of blood T cell repertoires in COVID-19. The assay was immunoSEQ multiplex PCR, and TCRdb's table has in-frame clones only and misses some. The sample lists under 200,000 clones, roughly 81% occurring once. Sequenced input: peripheral blood. The source of these receptors is a man aged 40-49 years with acute or convalescent COVID-19.

V and J are TRBV6-5 and TRBJ1-2; TRBD1 aligns across 7 bases. The CDR3 runs 13 residues. V gave up 6 bases and J gave up 8 bases; unmatched junction bases: 9. The germline CDR1 and CDR2 sequences are MNHEY and SVGAGI. The CDR3 sequence is CASRQGKSTGYTF. The CDR3 nucleotides read TGTGCCAGCAGACAGGGGAAGAGCACCGGCTACACCTTC.

The chain uses TRBV19 and TRBJ1-5; 10 bases map to TRBD1. Germline CDR1 and CDR2: LNHDA and SQIVND (reference sequence). The length of the CDR3 is 14 residues. The V and J ends lost 3 bases and 7 bases, in that order; junction bases with no gene match: 3. The CDR3, as DNA: TGTGCCAGTAGTATGGGACAGGGGCGGCAGCCCCAGCATTTT. Its translation: CASSMGQGRQPQHF.

The chain couples TRBV11-2 to TRBJ1-1; maybe TRBD1 (5 bases). V was pared by 7 bases and J by 7 bases, with 19 bases between. CDR1 and CDR2 (germline): SGHAT, FQNNGV. CDR3 size: 14 residues. CDR3 residues: CASTLTAGMGEAFF. In DNA, the CDR3 is TGTGCCAGCACCCTGACAGCGGGGATGGGTGAAGCTTTCTTT.

The chain has TRBV5-1 and TRBJ1-4; D gene ambiguous. Trimming took 0 bases from V and 4 from J, leaving 7 bases between them. The CDR3 spans 14 residues. Germline lookup yields CDR1 SGHRS and CDR2 YFSETQ. The CDR3 coding sequence is TGCGCCAGCAGCTTGGTTCCGTATAATGAAAAACTGTTTTTT. It specifies CASSLVPYNEKLFF.

The DNA for the CDR3 is TGTGCCAGTACTATCACAGGGAGAGGGAACACTGAAGCTTTCTTT. This codes for CASTITGRGNTEAFF. J is TRBJ1-1 and V is TRBV27; possible D gene TRBD1, 6 bases. The CDR3 has 15 residues. Trimming pared 9 bases from V and 1 base from J, leaving 18 bases between. From germline, CDR1 is MNHEY and CDR2 SMNVEV (reference sequence).

V gene TRBV30 combines with J gene TRBJ1-1, with no clear D. This CDR3 comprises 13 residues. Germline CDR1 and CDR2: GTSNPN and SVGIG (reference sequence). The V gene lost 1 base and the J gene lost 2 bases, with 8 bases spanning the gap. The CDR3 sequence: CAWSARHNTEAFF. The CDR3 DNA reads TGTGCCTGGAGTGCCCGACACAACACTGAAGCTTTCTTT.

The chain recombines TRBV5-1 with TRBJ2-2, with D hard to call. The V gene lost 1 base and the J gene lost 3 bases, with 10 bases spanning the gap. The germline V gene has CDR1 SGHRS and CDR2 YFSETQ. CDR3 length: 15 residues. Here the CDR3 reads CASSLSYSYTGELFF. DNA for the CDR3: TGCGCCAGCAGCTTGTCGTACAGTTACACCGGGGAGCTGTTTTTT.

This rearrangement joins TRBV24-1 to TRBJ2-5, with D perhaps TRBD2 (5 bases). V was shortened by 0 bases and J by 3 bases, with 10 bases between the two germline ends. The CDR3 is 15 residues long. Germline V gene sequence: CDR1 KGHDR, CDR2 SFDVKD. The DNA for the CDR3 is TGTGCCACCAGTGATTTGTCATCGGGGAAAGAGACCCAGTACTTC. It specifies CATSDLSSGKETQYF.

Points on this clone: The sample holds other DNA sequences that translate to the same CDR3. In DNA form, the CDR3 reads TGTGCCAGCAGCGTAGCCGGACAGGGGAACTATGGCTACACCTTC. It codes for CASSVAGQGNYGYTF. The chain uses TRBV9 and TRBJ1-2; 9 bases are a match to TRBD1. The CDR3 covers 15 residues. The ends lost 0 bases at V and 2 bases at J; junction bases unmatched: 2. Germline loops: CDR1 SGDLS, CDR2 YYNGEE. Filled out from reference TRBV9 and TRBJ1-2, the complete variable domain reads DSGVTQTPKHLITATGQRVTLRCSPRSGDLSVYWYQQSLDQGLQFLIQYYNGEERAKGNILERFSAQQFPDLHSELNLSSLELGDSALYFCASSVAGQGNYGYTFGSGTRLTVV.

The V and J genes are TRBV28 and TRBJ1-3, with D perhaps matching TRBD1 (6 bases). This CDR3 region has 18 residues. V was clipped by 5 bases and J by 0 bases, with 20 bases between them. Germline values: CDR1 MDHEN, CDR2 SYDVKM. CDR3 residues: CASSRGGDGRISGNTIYF. As DNA, the CDR3 is TGTGCCAGCAGTCGAGGGGGGGACGGACGGATCTCTGGAAACACCATATATTTT.

This chain connects TRBV18 to TRBJ2-1, with 8 bases identical to TRBD1. The V segment lost 2 bases and the J segment 7 bases; nucleotides outside the gene matches: 7. Germline CDR1 and CDR2: KGHSH and LQKENI. The CDR3 covers 15 residues. The CDR3 loop is CASSPDRTGRNEQFF. In DNA form, the CDR3 reads TGTGCCAGCTCACCAGACAGGACAGGGAGGAATGAGCAGTTCTTC.

This clone was recorded a few times. The V call is TRBV5-4, the J call TRBJ1-6; 8 nucleotides agree with TRBD1. Losses at the gene ends were 4 bases for V and 0 bases for J; bases not matched to a gene: 3. This CDR3 has 16 residues. Looked up from germline, CDR1 is SGHNT and CDR2 is YYREEE (reference sequence). CDR3 coding DNA: TGTGCCAGCAGCGGGGACAGGAGCTCCTATAATTCACCCCTCCACTTT. This encodes CASSGDRSSYNSPLHF.

The chain carries TRBV5-1 and TRBJ1-6, with TRBD1 matching over 9 bases. Losses at the gene ends were 1 base for V and 10 bases for J; bases not matched to a gene: 3. CDR3 size: 14 residues. CDR1 and CDR2 from the germline V gene are SGHRS and YFSETQ. CDR3 sequence: CASSLRQGGSPLHF. The CDR3 nucleotides are TGCGCCAGCAGCTTGAGACAGGGGGGATCACCCCTCCACTTT.

The chain couples TRBV9 to TRBJ2-5; 8 bases fit TRBD1. Germline V gene data show CDR1 as SGDLS and CDR2 as YYNGEE. The CDR3 contains 15 residues. The trim removed 0 bases at V and 1 base at J, leaving 2 bases unmatched. CDR3 DNA sequence: TGTGCCAGCAGCGTAGTACAGGGGGGCCAAGAGACCCAGTACTTC. This encodes CASSVVQGGQETQYF.

This clone is a singleton in its sample. The rearrangement uses TRBV14 and TRBJ1-2; D is unresolved. Germline assignment: CDR1 SGHDN and CDR2 FVKESK. Trimming took 2 bases from V and 7 from J, leaving 20 bases between them. The CDR3 has 16 amino acids. CDR3 bases: TGTGCCAGCAGCCAAATCCACGGGGTCACGTATTCTGGCTACACCTTC. The encoded protein is CASSQIHGVTYSGYTF. Together with reference TRBV14 and TRBJ1-2, the CDR3 gives the full variable domain: EAGVTQFPSHSVIEKGQTVTLRCDPISGHDNLYWYRRVMGKEIKFLLHFVKESKQDESGMPNNRFLAERTGGTYSTLKVQPAELEDSGVYFCASSQIHGVTYSGYTFGSGTRLTVV.

This chain connects TRBV11-3 to TRBJ2-1, with 15 bases that match TRBD2. The CDR3 sequence is 22 residues long. V trimming: 0 bases; J trimming: 6 bases; junction bases outside the gene matches: 18. The germline V gene encodes CDR1 SGHNT and CDR2 YENEEA. The CDR3: CASSLEVSPRTSGGALGNEQFF. The CDR3 bases are TGTGCCAGCAGCTTAGAGGTCTCCCCTAGGACTAGCGGGGGGGCCCTGGGCAATGAGCAGTTCTTC.

V and J are TRBV30 and TRBJ2-3; 8 nucleotides align to TRBD1. V shed 2 bases, J shed 4 bases, and the junction held 5 bases outside the gene matches. CDR1 is GTSNPN, CDR2 SVGIG, per germline (reference sequence). The CDR3 length is 14 residues. The CDR3, as DNA: TGTGCCTGGAGTTACAGGGGGAATTCAGATACGCAGTATTTT. It yields the protein CAWSYRGNSDTQYF.

The chain is built from TRBV19 and TRBJ2-2, with 7 bases fitting TRBD1. V dropped 3 bases and J dropped 3; count of bases not matched to a gene: 7. The CDR3 is 16 amino acids. Germline values: CDR1 LNHDA, CDR2 SQIVND (reference sequence). The CDR3 loop is CASSIRGGSDTGELFF. Written as DNA, the CDR3 is TGTGCCAGTAGTATTCGAGGGGGCTCGGACACCGGGGAGCTGTTTTTT.

V and J are TRBV4-2 and TRBJ1-6; no definite D call. V gave up 0 bases and J gave up 9 bases, with 12 bases separating them. Germline CDR1 and CDR2: LGHNA and YNFKEQ. The CDR3 sequence is 15 residues long. CDR3 in DNA: TGTGCCAGCAGCCAAGAAGTGAGGGAAGGTTCACCCCTCCACTTT. It encodes CASSQEVREGSPLHF.

This clone was picked up a small number of times. The CDR3 sequence is CAISEGGRDQPQHF. The CDR3 nucleotides are TGTGCCATCAGTGAAGGGGGAAGGGATCAGCCCCAGCATTTT. J is TRBJ1-5 and V is TRBV10-3; possible D gene TRBD1, 6 bases. V was pared by 3 bases and J by 5 bases, with 11 bases between. The germline gives CDR1 ENHRY, CDR2 SYGVKD. The CDR3 runs to 14 residues.

This chain connects TRBV3-1 (or the pseudogene TRBV3-2) to TRBJ2-1; no reliable D call. The V and J ends lost 1 base and 9 bases respectively, with 7 bases between them. The CDR3 is made up of 12 amino acids. CDR1 and CDR2 from the germline V gene are LGHDT and YNNKEL (reference sequence). CDR3 in amino acids: CASSQGPGEQFF. DNA for the CDR3: TGTGCCAGCAGCCAAGGTCCCGGTGAGCAGTTCTTC.